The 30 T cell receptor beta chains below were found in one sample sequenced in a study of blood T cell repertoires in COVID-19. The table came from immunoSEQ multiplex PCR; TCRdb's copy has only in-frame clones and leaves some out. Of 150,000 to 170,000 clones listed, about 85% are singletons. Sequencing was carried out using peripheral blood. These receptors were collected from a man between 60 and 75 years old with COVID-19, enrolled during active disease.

The CDR3 loop is CASSPLRTGSYYTF. In nucleotides, the CDR3 is TGTGCCAGCAGCCCGCTCCGGACAGGGAGCTACTACACCTTC. The chain recombines TRBV7-2 with TRBJ1-2; 8 nucleotides agree with TRBD1. V shed 5 bases, J shed 10 bases, and the junction held 12 bases outside the gene matches. CDR1 and CDR2 (germline): SGHTA, FQGNSA. The CDR3 is 14 amino acids.

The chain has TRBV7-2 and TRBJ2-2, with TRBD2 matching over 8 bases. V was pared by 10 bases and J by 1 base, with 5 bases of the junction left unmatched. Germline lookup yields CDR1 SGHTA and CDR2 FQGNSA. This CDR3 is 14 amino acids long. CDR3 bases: TGTGCCAACCTAGCGGGCAGGAACACCGGGGAGCTGTTTTTT. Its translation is CANLAGRNTGELFF.

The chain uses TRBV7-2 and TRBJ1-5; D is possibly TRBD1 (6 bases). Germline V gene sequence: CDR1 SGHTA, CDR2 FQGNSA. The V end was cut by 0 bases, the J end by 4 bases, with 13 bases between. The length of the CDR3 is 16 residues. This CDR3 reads CASSLATGQMNQPQHF. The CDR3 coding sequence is TGTGCCAGCAGCTTAGCCACAGGACAGATGAATCAGCCCCAGCATTTT.

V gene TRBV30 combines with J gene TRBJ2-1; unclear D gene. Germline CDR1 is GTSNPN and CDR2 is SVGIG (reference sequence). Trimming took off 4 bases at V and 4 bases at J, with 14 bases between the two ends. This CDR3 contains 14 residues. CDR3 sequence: CAWNLRARYNEQFF. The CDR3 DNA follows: TGTGCCTGGAATCTTCGTGCCAGATACAATGAGCAGTTCTTC.

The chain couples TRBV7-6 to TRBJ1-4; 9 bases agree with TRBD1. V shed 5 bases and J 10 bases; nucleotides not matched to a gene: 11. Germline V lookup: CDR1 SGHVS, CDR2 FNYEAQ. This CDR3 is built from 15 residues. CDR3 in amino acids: CASSEKTGGAGKLFF. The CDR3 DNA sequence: TGTGCCAGCAGCGAGAAAACAGGGGGCGCAGGAAAACTGTTTTTT.

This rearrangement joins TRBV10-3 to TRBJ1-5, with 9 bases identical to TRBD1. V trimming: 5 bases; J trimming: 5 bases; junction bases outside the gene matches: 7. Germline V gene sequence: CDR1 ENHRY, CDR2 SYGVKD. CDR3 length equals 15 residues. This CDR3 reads CAISPGQGGHQPQHF. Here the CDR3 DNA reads TGTGCCATCAGTCCGGGACAGGGTGGTCATCAGCCCCAGCATTTT.

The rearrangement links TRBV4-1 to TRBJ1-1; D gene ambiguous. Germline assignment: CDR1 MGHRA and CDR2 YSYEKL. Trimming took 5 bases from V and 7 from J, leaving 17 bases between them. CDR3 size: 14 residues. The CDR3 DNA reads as TGCGCCAGCAGCGTTCGGGTCTTCGAGGGTGAAGCTTTCTTT. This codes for CASSVRVFEGEAFF.

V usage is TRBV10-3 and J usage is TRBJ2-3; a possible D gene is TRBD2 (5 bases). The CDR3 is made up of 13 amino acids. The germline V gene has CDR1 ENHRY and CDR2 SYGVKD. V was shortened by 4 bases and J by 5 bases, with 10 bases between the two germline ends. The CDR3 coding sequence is TGTGCCATCAGTGGGGGAGTCGGAGATACGCAGTATTTT. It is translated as CAISGGVGDTQYF.

CDR3 DNA sequence: TGTGCCAGCAGTCTCGGACTAGCGGGAGTGAGAAACATTCAGTACTTC. Protein: CASSLGLAGVRNIQYF. The chain recombines TRBV27 with TRBJ2-4, with 13 bases fitting TRBD2. Unmatched junction bases numbered 7, after V lost 5 bases and J lost 6 bases. Germline-derived CDR1 and CDR2 are MNHEY and SMNVEV (reference sequence). The CDR3 is 16 residues long.

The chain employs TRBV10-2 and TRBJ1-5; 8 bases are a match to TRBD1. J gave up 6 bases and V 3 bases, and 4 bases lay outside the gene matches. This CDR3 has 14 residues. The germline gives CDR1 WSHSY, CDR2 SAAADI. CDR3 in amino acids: CASSEQGGAQPQHF. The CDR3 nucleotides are TGCGCCAGCAGTGAACAGGGGGGGGCTCAGCCCCAGCATTTT.

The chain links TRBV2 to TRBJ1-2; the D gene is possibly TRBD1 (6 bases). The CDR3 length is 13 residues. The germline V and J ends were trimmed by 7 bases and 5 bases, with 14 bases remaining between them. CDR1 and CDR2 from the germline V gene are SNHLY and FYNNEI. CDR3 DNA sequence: TGTGCCAGCAATCTTGGCAGGGGATATGGCTACACCTTC. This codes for CASNLGRGYGYTF.

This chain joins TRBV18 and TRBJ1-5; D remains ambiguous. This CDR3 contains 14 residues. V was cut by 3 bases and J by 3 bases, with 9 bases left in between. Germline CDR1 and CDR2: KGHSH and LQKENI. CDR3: CASSPLGDNQPQHF. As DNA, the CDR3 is TGTGCCAGCTCACCCTTGGGAGACAATCAGCCCCAGCATTTT.

This CDR3 reads CASSREDSNTEAFF. The CDR3 DNA is TGTGCCAGTAGTAGAGAGGACAGTAACACTGAAGCTTTCTTT. The chain is built from TRBV19 and TRBJ1-1; TRBD1 is a possible D gene (6 bases). Trimming stripped 4 bases from V and 2 bases from J, with 11 bases between. Germline loops: CDR1 LNHDA, CDR2 SQIVND (reference sequence). The CDR3 is 14 residues long.

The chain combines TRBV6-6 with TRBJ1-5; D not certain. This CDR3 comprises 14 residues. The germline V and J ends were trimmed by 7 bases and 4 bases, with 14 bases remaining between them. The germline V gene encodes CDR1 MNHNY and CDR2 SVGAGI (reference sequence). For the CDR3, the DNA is TGTGCCAGCAACGAACGGCAGGCTAATCAGCCCCAGCATTTT. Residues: CASNERQANQPQHF.

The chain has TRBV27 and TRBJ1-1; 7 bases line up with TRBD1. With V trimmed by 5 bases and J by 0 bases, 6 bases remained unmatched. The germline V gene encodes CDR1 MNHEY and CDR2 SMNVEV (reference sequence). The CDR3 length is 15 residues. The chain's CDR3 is CASSPRGQVNTEAFF. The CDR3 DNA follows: TGTGCCAGCAGTCCGCGCGGACAGGTGAACACTGAAGCTTTCTTT.

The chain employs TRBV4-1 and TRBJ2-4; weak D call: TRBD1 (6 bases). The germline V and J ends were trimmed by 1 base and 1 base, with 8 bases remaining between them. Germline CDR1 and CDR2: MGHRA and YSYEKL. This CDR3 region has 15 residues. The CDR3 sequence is CASSQGQGAKNIQYF. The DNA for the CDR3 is TGCGCCAGCAGCCAAGGGCAGGGGGCCAAAAACATTCAGTACTTC.

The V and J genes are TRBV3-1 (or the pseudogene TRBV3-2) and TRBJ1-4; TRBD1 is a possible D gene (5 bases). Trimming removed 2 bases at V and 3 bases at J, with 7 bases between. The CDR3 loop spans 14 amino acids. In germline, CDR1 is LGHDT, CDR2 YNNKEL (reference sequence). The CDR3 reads CASSQQGSNEKLFF. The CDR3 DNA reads TGTGCCAGCAGCCAACAGGGTTCTAATGAAAAACTGTTTTTT.

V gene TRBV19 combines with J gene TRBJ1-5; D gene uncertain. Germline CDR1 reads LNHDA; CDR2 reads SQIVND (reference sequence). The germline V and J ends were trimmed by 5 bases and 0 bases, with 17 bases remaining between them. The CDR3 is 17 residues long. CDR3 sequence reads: CASSPLEDFYSNQPQHF. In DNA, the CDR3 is TGTGCCAGTAGTCCCTTAGAGGACTTTTATAGCAATCAGCCCCAGCATTTT.

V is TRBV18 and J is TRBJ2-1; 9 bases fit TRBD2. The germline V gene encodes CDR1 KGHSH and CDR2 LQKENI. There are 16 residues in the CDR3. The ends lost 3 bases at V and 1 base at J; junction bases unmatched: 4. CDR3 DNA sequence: TGTGCCAGCTCACCGCAAGCGGGAGGTTCCTACAATGAGCAGTTCTTC. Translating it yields CASSPQAGGSYNEQFF.

The CDR3 DNA is TGTGCCAGCAGAAAGCGGGGACAGGGAGCGAACACCATATATTTT. Its translation: CASRKRGQGANTIYF. The chain has TRBV28 and TRBJ1-3; the match to TRBD1 covers 9 bases. The J segment lost 7 bases and the V segment lost 6 bases, leaving 10 bases of the junction unmatched. There are 15 residues in the CDR3. Germline loops: CDR1 MDHEN, CDR2 SYDVKM.

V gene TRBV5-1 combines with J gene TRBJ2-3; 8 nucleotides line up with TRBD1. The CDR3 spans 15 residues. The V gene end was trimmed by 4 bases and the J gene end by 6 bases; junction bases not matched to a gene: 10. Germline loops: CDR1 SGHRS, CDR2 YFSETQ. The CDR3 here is CASSLEAGGWDTQYF. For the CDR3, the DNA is TGCGCCAGCAGCCTTGAGGCAGGGGGCTGGGATACGCAGTATTTT.

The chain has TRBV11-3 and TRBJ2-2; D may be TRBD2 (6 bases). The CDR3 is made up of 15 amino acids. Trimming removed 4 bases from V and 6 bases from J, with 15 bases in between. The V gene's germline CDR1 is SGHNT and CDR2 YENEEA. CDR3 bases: TGTGCCAGCAGCTCCGGCGGGATGTCCCCCGGGGAGCTGTTTTTT. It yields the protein CASSSGGMSPGELFF. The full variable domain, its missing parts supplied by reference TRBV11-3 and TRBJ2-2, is EAGVVQSPRYKIIEKKQPVAFWCNPISGHNTLYWYLQNLGQGPELLIRYENEEAVDDSQLPKDRFSAERLKGVDSTLKIQPAELGDSAVYLCASSSGGMSPGELFFGEGSRLTVL.

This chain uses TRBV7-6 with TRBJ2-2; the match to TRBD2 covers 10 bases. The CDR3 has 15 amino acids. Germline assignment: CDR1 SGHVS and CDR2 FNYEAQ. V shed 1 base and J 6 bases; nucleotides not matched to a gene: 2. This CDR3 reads CASSLVAGGAGELFF. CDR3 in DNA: TGTGCCAGCAGCTTAGTAGCGGGGGGTGCCGGGGAGCTGTTTTTT.

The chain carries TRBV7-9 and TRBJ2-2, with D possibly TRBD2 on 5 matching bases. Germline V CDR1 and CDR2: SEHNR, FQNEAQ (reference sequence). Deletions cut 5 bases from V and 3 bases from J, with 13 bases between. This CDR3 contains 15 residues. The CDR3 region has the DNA TGTGCCAGCAGCCCAGAGGTAGCGTACACCGGGGAGCTGTTTTTT. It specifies CASSPEVAYTGELFF.

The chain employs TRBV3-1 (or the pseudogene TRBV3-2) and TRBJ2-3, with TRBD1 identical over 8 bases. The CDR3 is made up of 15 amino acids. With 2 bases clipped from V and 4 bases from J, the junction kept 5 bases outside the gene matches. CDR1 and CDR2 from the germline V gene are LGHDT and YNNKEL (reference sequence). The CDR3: CASSQQRQGSDTQYF. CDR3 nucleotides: TGTGCCAGCAGCCAACAAAGACAGGGGTCAGATACGCAGTATTTT.

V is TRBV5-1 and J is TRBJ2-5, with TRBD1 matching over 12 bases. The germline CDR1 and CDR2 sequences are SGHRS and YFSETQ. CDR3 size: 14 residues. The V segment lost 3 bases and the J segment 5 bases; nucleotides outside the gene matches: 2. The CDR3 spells CASSSGQGAETQYF. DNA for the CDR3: TGCGCCAGCAGCTCGGGACAGGGGGCCGAGACCCAGTACTTC.

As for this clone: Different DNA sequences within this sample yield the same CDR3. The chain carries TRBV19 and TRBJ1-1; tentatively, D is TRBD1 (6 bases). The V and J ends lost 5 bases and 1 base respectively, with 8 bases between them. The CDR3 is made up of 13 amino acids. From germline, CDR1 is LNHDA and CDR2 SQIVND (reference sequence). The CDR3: CASSSRGNTEAFF. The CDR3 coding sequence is TGTGCCAGTAGTTCCAGGGGGAACACTGAAGCTTTCTTT.

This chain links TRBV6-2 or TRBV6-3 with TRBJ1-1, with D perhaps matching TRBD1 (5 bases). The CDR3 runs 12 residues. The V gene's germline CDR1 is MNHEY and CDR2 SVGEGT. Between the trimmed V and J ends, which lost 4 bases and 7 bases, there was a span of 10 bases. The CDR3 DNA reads TGTGCCAGCAGTTGGGCAGGGCTTGAAGCTTTCTTT. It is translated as CASSWAGLEAFF.

CDR3 in DNA: TGTGCCAGCATGCGGGACAGGGGCTCCTACGAGCAGTACTTC. It codes for CASMRDRGSYEQYF. The chain links TRBV6-5 to TRBJ2-7; 10 nucleotides agree with TRBD1. With 7 bases clipped from V and 0 bases from J, the junction kept 3 bases outside the gene matches. CDR3 length: 14 residues. CDR1 is MNHEY, CDR2 SVGAGI, per germline.

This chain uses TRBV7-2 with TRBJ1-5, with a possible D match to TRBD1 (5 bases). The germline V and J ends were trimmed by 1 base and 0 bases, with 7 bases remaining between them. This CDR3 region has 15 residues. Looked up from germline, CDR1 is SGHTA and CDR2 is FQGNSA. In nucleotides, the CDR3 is TGTGCCAGCAGCTTAGGGGGCCATAGCAATCAGCCCCAGCATTTT. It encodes CASSLGGHSNQPQHF. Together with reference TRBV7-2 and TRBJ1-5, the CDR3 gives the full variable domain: GAGVSQSPSNKVTEKGKDVELRCDPISGHTALYWYRQSLGQGLEFLIYFQGNSAPDKSGLPSDRFSAERTGGSVSTLTIQRTQQEDSAVYLCASSLGGHSNQPQHFGDGTRLSIL.